This TCR beta chain was identified in a study of T cell responses to AZD1222 COVID-19 vaccine. Trimming pared 7 bases from V and 3 bases from J, leaving 11 bases between. CDR1 is SGHRS and CDR2 is YFSETQ in the germline V gene. This CDR3 has 13 amino acids. TCRdb's copy holds only in-frame clones and misses some; the assay was immunoSEQ multiplex PCR. The sample lists 100,000 to 150,000 clones, around 87% occurring once. The V and J genes are TRBV5-1 and TRBJ2-4, with D tentatively TRBD2 (6 bases). The sequence came from an adult in good health. This specimen consisted of peripheral blood, obtained on day 0 of AZD1222 vaccination. The CDR3 nucleotides are TGCGCCAGCTCCGGGGGAAACAAAAACATTCAGTACTTC. It codes for CASSGGNKNIQYF.